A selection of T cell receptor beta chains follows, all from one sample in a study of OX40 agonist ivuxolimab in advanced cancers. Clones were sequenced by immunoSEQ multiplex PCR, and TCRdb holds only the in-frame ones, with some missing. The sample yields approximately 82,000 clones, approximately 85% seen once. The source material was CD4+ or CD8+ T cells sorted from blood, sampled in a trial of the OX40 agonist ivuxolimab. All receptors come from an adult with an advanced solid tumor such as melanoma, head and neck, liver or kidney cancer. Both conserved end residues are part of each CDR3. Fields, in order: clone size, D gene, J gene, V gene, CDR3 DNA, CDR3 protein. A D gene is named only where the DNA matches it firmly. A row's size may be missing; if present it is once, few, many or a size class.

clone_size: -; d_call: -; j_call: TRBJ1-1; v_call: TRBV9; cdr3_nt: TGTGCCAGCAGCCTAGGTGGGGTGGCGAACACTGAAGCTTTCTTT; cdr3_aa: CASSLGGVANTEAFF
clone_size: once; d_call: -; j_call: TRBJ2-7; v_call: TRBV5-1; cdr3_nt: TGCGCCAGCAGCTTGGGACAATACGAGCAGTACTTC; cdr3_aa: CASSLGQYEQYF
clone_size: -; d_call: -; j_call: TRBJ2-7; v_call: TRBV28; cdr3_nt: TGTGCCAGCACCGGGACCCCTTACGAGCAGTACTTC; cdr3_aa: CASTGTPYEQYF
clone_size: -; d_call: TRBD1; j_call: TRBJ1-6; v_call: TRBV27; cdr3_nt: TGTGCCAGCAGCTCTAGGCAGGGGGGACTCAGCTCCTATAATTCACCCCTCCACTTT; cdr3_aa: CASSSRQGGLSSYNSPLHF
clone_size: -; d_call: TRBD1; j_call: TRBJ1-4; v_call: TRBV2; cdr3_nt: TGTGCCAGCAGTTTCCGGACAGGGGATGAAAAACTGTTTTTT; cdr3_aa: CASSFRTGDEKLFF
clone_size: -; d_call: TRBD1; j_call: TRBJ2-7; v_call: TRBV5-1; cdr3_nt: TGCGCCAGCAGCACGAAGATGGACAGGGGATACGAGCAGTACTTC; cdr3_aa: CASSTKMDRGYEQYF
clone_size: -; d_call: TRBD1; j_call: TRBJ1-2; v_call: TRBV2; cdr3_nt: TGTGCCAGCGGGACAGGGCAATCCTATGGCTACACCTTC; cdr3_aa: CASGTGQSYGYTF
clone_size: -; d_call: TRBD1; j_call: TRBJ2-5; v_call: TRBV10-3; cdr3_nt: TGTGCCATCAAAGGACAGGGTAGCCAAGAGACCCAGTACTTC; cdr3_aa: CAIKGQGSQETQYF
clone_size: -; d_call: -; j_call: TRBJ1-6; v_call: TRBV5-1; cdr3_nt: TGCGCCAGCAGCTCCGCGGGGGACTATAATTCACCCCTCCACTTT; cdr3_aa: CASSSAGDYNSPLHF
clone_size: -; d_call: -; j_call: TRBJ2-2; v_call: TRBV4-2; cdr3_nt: TGTGCCAGCAGCCGAACGCGATCGCGTACCGGGGAGCTGTTTTTT; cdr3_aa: CASSRTRSRTGELFF
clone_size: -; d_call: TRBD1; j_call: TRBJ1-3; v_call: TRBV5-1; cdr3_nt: TGCGCCAGCAGCACCGCGACAGGGACTGGAAACACCATATATTTT; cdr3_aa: CASSTATGTGNTIYF
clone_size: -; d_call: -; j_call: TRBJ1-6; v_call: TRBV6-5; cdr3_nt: TGTGCCAGCAGGCCGGGTGGATCCTATAATTCACCCCTCCACTTT; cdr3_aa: CASRPGGSYNSPLHF
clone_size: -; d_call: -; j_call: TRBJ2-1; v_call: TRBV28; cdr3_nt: TGTGCCAGCAGTTTACCCCCGCGTTTTAGGGGCAGGCAGTTCTTC; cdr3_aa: CASSLPPRFRGRQFF
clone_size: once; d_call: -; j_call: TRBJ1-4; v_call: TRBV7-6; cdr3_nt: TGTGCCAGCAGCTTAGCCCTTGGACAGAATGAAAAACTGTTTTTT; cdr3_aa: CASSLALGQNEKLFF
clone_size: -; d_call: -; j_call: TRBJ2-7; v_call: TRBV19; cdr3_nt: TGTGCCAGTAGTACCCGGACGGTCTCCTACGAGCAGTACTTC; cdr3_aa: CASSTRTVSYEQYF
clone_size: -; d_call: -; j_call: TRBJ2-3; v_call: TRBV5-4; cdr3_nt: TGTGCCAGCAGCCCGGTCCCGGGACAAACGGATACGCAGTATTTT; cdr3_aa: CASSPVPGQTDTQYF
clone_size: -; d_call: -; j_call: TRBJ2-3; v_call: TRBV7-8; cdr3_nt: TGTGCCAGCTCGATAGGGGTGCATACGCAGTATTTT; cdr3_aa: CASSIGVHTQYF
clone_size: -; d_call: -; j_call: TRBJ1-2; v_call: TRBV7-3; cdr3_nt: TGTGCTGAGCAAAGGGTTGGCTACACCTTC; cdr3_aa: CAEQRVGYTF
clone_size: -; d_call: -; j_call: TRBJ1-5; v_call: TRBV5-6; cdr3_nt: TGTGCCAGCAGCCCTTGGGGGGGTCGCAATCAGCCCCAGCATTTT; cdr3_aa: CASSPWGGRNQPQHF
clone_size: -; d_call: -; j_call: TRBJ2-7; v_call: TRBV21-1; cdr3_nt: TGTGCCAGCAGCAAAACCGGGACAGGGGGCGAGTCCTACGAGCAGTACTTC; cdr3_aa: CASSKTGTGGESYEQYF
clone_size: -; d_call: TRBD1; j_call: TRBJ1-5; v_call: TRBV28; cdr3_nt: TGTGCCAGCAGTTCGTGGACAGGGGGTGCGTGGAGCAATCAGCCCCAGCATTTT; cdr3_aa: CASSSWTGGAWSNQPQHF
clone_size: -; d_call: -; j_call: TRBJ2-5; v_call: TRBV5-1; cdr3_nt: TGCGCCAGCAGCTTTATTTCCCCAGGGGAAGAGACCCAGTACTTC; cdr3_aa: CASSFISPGEETQYF
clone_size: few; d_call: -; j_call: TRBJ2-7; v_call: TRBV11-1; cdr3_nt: TGTGCCAGCAGCTCGACTCGAACCGGCGAGCAGTACTTC; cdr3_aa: CASSSTRTGEQYF
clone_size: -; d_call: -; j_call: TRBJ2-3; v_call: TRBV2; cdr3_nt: TGTGCCAGCAGTGAGGCTGGGGGGGGCCATACGCAGTATTTT; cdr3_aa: CASSEAGGGHTQYF
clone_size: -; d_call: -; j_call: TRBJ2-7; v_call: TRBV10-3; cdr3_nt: TGTGCCATCTCGTTCCCACCTCTGAAGAACTCCTACGAGCAGTACTTC; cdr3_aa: CAISFPPLKNSYEQYF
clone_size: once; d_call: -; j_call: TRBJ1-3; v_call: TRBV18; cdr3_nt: TGTGCCAGCTCATCCGACTCTGGAAACACCATATATTTT; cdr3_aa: CASSSDSGNTIYF
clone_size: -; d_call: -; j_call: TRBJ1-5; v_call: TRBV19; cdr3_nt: TGTGCCAGTAGTATACTGGGCAGGGGTGAGCCCCAGCATTTT; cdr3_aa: CASSILGRGEPQHF
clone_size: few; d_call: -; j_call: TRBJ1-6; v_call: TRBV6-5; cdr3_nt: TGTGCCAGCAGTCCCCCACGGAGTGATTCACCCCTCCACTTT; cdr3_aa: CASSPPRSDSPLHF
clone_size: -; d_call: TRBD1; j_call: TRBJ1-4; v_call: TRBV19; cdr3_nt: TGTGCCAGCAGGGACAGGGGTAATGAAAAACTGTTTTTT; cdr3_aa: CASRDRGNEKLFF
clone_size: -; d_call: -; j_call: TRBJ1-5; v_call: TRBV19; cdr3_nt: TGTGCCAGTAGTCCTCAGGGAGACAATCAGCCCCAGCATTTT; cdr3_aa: CASSPQGDNQPQHF
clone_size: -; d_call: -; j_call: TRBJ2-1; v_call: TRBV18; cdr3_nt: TGTGCCAGCTCACCACCGTGGAGGTCGAGCTCCTACAATGAGCAGTTCTTC; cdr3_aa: CASSPPWRSSSYNEQFF